This T cell receptor (beta chain) was captured in a study of shared T cell receptors in the human thymus. The repertoire was sequenced with immunoSEQ multiplex PCR; TCRdb's copy has only in-frame clones and lacks some. The repertoire has about 660,000 clones, about 90% of them found once; the top ten carry about 0.0094%. The V gene's germline CDR1 is SGDLS and CDR2 YYNGEE. The CDR3 is made up of 15 amino acids. V shed 2 bases and J shed 0 bases, with 9 bases lying between them. These same records also appear under a second study, on human thymus T cells. From that report: The thymus tissue came from resections taken during corrective heart surgery. There appeared to be biased usage of V and J genes in thymic and blood repertoires. Reports from related research described highly overlapping thymic repertoires among unrelated individuals.

The genes are TRBV9 and TRBJ1-3, with D possibly matching TRBD1 (5 bases). Material: thymocytes. This receptor was obtained from a boy under two years old with a congenital heart defect. CDR3 residues: CASSVGRGSGNTIYF. In DNA form, the CDR3 reads TGTGCCAGCAGCGTCGGGAGGGGCTCTGGAAACACCATATATTTT.